Below, 10 T cell receptor beta chains from the same sample are listed, as sequenced in a study of resident and recirculating memory T cells in vitiligo. The protocol was immunoSEQ multiplex PCR, while the TCRdb copy is restricted to in-frame clones and leaves out a portion. The data hold some 70,000 clones, with approximately 90% observed a single time. The sequenced material came from blood. These receptors were collected from a male donor with vitiligo.

This chain connects TRBV9 to TRBJ2-2; the D is unclear. Trimming shortened V by 0 bases and J by 3 bases, and 9 bases separated the two germline ends. CDR1 SGDLS and CDR2 YYNGEE come from the germline V gene. The CDR3 totals 15 residues. This CDR3 reads CASSVVARYTGELFF. Written as DNA, the CDR3 is TGTGCCAGCAGCGTAGTAGCACGGTACACCGGGGAGCTGTTTTTT.

The genes are TRBV28 and TRBJ2-1; TRBD1 agrees at 9 bases. CDR1 is MDHEN, CDR2 SYDVKM, per germline. The CDR3 runs to 14 residues. Trimming removed 0 bases from V and 6 bases from J; junction bases left unmatched: 0. In DNA form, the CDR3 reads TGTGCCAGCAGTTTATGGACAGGGGGCAATGAGCAGTTCTTC. This encodes CASSLWTGGNEQFF.

This chain links TRBV9 with TRBJ2-1; 9 bases are a match to TRBD2. The CDR3 is made up of 16 amino acids. Germline V gene sequence: CDR1 SGDLS, CDR2 YYNGEE. Trimming cost V 0 bases and J 4 bases; bases outside gene matches: 5. This CDR3 is CASSVGIAGVYNEQFF. The CDR3 DNA sequence: TGTGCCAGCAGCGTAGGTATAGCGGGGGTTTACAATGAGCAGTTCTTC. The full variable domain, with the rest looked up from reference TRBV9 and TRBJ2-1, is DSGVTQTPKHLITATGQRVTLRCSPRSGDLSVYWYQQSLDQGLQFLIQYYNGEERAKGNILERFSAQQFPDLHSELNLSSLELGDSALYFCASSVGIAGVYNEQFFGPGTRLTVL.

The chain recombines TRBV15 with TRBJ2-1; 7 positions match TRBD2. Looked up from germline, CDR1 is LNHNV and CDR2 is YYDKDF (reference sequence). The CDR3 has 11 amino acids. Trimming took 6 bases from V and 10 from J; bases not matched to a gene: 3. In DNA form, the CDR3 reads TGTGCCACCAGGGGAGGGACCGAGCAGTTCTTC. Translation gives CATRGGTEQFF.

The genes are TRBV6-1 and TRBJ2-1; no clear D. V lost 4 bases and J 10 bases, leaving 8 bases between the germline ends. Germline values: CDR1 MNHNS, CDR2 SASEGT. This CDR3 has 11 residues. The DNA of the CDR3 is TGTGCCAGCAGTGCGAGGTACGAGCAGTTCTTC. Translation gives CASSARYEQFF.

The chain is built from TRBV6-5 and TRBJ1-2; 7 bases fit TRBD1. This CDR3 contains 15 residues. CDR1 MNHEY and CDR2 SVGAGI come from the germline V gene. Unmatched junction bases numbered 9, after V lost 5 bases and J lost 3 bases. The CDR3 bases are TGTGCCAGCAGTCAGACAGGGAGGCGGCACTATGGCTACACCTTC. Amino acids: CASSQTGRRHYGYTF.

V usage is TRBV7-9 and J usage is TRBJ1-1; D may be TRBD1 (5 bases). Germline V gene sequence: CDR1 SEHNR, CDR2 FQNEAQ (reference sequence). This CDR3 is 16 amino acids long. V dropped 5 bases and J dropped 7 bases, with 23 bases sitting between them. The CDR3 coding sequence is TGTGCCAGCAGCGATCCCCGGGACTCTGGAATGTTTGAAGCTTTCTTT. Translated: CASSDPRDSGMFEAFF.

The chain uses TRBV5-1 and TRBJ2-7; 10 bases agree with TRBD1. The CDR3 sequence is 14 residues long. Trimming at V came to 5 bases and at J to 1 base, leaving 3 bases not matched to a gene. Germline V gene lookup returns CDR1 SGHRS and CDR2 YFSETQ. The CDR3 is CASRGQGLSYEQYF. DNA for the CDR3: TGCGCCAGCAGGGGACAGGGGTTATCCTACGAGCAGTACTTC.

In this sample, this clone turned up a few times. The V gene is TRBV4-2, the J gene TRBJ1-5; D is possibly TRBD1 (6 bases). CDR3 length: 16 amino acids. Trimming took off 0 bases at V and 5 bases at J, with 14 bases between the two ends. Looked up from germline, CDR1 is LGHNA and CDR2 is YNFKEQ. For the CDR3, the DNA is TGTGCCAGCAGCCAAGATAGCCACAGGGAAGATCAGCCCCAGCATTTT. The encoded protein is CASSQDSHREDQPQHF.

The chain has TRBV4-2 and TRBJ2-5; weak D call: TRBD2 (5 bases). The J call may not be correct, given that the DNA end is closer to TRBJ2-7. Germline loops: CDR1 LGHNA, CDR2 YNFKEQ. This CDR3 region has 15 residues. The CDR3 loop reads CASSQEASGSYEQYF. The CDR3 coding sequence is TGTGCCAGCAGCCAAGAGGCCAGCGGATCCTACGAGCAGTACTTC.